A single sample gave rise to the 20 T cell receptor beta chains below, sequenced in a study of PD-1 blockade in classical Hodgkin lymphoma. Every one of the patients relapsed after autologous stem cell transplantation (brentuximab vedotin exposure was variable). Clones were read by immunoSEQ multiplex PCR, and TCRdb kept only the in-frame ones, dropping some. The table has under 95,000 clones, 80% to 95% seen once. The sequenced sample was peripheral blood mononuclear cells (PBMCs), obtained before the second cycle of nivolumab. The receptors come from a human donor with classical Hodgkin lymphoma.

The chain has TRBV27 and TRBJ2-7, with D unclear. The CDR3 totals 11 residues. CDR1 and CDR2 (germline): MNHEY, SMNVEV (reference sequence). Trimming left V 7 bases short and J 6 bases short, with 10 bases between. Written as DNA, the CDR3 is TGTGCCAGCATTTGGGCGAGCGAGCAGTACTTC. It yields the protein CASIWASEQYF.

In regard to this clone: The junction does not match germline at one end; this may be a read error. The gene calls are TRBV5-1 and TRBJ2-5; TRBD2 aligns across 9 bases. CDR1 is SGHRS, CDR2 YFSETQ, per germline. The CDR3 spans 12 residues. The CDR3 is CASSFSSGTQYF. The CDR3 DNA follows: TGTGCCAGCAGCTTTTCTAGCGGGACTCAGTACTTC.

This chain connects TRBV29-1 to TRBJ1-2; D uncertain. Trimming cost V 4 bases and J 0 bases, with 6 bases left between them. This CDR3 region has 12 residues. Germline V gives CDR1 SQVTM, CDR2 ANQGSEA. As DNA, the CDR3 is TGCAGCGTTGTTCGGACTAACTATGGCTACACCTTC. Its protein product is CSVVRTNYGYTF.

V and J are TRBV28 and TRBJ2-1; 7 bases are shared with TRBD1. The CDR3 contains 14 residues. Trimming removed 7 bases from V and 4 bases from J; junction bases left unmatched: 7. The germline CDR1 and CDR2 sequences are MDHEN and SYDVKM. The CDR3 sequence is CASIPQGDYNEQFF. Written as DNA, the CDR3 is TGTGCCAGCATCCCCCAGGGGGATTACAATGAGCAGTTCTTC.

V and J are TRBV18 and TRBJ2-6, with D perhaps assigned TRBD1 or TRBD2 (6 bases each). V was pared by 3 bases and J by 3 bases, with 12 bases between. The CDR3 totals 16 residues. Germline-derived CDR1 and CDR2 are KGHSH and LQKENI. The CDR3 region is CASSPLGGLGANVLTF. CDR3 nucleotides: TGTGCCAGCTCACCTTTAGGGGGGCTTGGGGCCAACGTCCTGACTTTC.

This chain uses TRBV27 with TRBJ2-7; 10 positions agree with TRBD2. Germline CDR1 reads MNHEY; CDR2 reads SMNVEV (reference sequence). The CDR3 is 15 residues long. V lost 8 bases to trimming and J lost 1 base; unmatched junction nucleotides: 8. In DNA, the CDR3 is TGTGCCAGCGGTCCAGGACTAGCGGCTTCCTACGAGCAGTACTTC. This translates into CASGPGLAASYEQYF.

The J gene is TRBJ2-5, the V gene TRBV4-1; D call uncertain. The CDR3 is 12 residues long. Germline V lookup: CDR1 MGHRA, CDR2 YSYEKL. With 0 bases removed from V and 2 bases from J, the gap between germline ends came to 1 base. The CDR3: CASSQEQETQYF. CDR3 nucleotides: TGCGCCAGCAGCCAAGAGCAAGAGACCCAGTACTTC.

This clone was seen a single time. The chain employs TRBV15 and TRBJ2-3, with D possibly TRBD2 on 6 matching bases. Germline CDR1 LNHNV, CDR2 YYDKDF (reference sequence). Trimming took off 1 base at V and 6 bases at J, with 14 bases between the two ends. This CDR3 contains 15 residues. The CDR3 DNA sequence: TGTGCCACCAGCAGAGGGGGACTGGGTGGCGATACGCAGTATTTT. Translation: CATSRGGLGGDTQYF. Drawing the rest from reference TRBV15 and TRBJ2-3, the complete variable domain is DAMVIQNPRYQVTQFGKPVTLSCSQTLNHNVMYWYQQKSSQAPKLLFHYYDKDFNNEADTPDNFQSRRPNTSFCFLDIRSPGLGDTAMYLCATSRGGLGGDTQYFGPGTRLTVL.

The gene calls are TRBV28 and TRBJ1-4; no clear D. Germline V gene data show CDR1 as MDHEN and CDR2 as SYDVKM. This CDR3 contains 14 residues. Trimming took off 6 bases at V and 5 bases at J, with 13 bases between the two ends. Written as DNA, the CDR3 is TGTGCCAGCAGCCGCGGAGGGAAAAATGAAAAACTGTTTTTT. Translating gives CASSRGGKNEKLFF.

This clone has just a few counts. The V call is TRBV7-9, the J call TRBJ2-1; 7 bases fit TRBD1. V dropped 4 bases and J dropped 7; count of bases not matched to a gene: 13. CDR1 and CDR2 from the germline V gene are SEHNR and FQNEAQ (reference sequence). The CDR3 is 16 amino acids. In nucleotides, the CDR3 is TGTGCCAGCAGCTCGAGACTGATATCCAGGGGGAATGAGCAGTTCTTC. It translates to CASSSRLISRGNEQFF.

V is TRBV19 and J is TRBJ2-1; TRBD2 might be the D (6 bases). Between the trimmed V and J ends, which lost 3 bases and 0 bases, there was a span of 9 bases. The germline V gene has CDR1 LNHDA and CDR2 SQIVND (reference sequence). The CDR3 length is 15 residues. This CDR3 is CASSIDGGSYNEQFF. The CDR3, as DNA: TGTGCCAGTAGTATTGACGGGGGCTCCTACAATGAGCAGTTCTTC.

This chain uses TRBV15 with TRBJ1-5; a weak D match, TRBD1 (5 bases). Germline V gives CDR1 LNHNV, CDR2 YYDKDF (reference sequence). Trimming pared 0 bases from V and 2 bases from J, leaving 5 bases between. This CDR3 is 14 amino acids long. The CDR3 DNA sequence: TGTGCCACCAGCAGAGAGGGGGGCAATCAGCCCCAGCATTTT. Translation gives CATSREGGNQPQHF.

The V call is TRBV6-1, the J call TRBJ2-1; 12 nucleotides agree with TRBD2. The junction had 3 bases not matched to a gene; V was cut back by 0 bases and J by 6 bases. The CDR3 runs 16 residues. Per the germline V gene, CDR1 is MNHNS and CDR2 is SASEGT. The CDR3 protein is CASSEALLAGGNEQFF. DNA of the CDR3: TGTGCCAGCAGTGAAGCGTTACTAGCGGGAGGCAATGAGCAGTTCTTC.

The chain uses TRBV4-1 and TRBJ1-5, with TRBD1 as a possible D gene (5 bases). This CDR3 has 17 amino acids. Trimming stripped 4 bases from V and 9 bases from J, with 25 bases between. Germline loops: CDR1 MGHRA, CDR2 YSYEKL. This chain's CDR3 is CASSPLSGTTLIGPQHF. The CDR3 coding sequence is TGCGCCAGCAGCCCTCTCTCCGGGACGACCTTAATCGGGCCCCAGCATTTT.

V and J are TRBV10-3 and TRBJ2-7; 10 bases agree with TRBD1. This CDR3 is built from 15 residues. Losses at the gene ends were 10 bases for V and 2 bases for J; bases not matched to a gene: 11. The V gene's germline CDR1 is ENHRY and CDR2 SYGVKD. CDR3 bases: TGTGCCACGCAAGTTCCCGGGACAGGGGCCTACGAGCAGTACTTC. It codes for CATQVPGTGAYEQYF.

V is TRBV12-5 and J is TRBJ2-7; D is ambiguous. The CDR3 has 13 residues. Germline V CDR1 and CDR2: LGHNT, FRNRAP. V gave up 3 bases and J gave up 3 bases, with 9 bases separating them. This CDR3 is CASGFPPFYEQYF. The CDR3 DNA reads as TGTGCTAGTGGTTTTCCCCCGTTCTACGAGCAGTACTTC.

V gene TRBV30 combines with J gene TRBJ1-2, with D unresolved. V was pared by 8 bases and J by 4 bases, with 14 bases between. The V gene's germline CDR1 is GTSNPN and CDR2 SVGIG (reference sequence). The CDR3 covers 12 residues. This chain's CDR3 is CAGWTERYGYTF. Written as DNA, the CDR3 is TGTGCCGGCTGGACCGAACGCTATGGCTACACCTTC.

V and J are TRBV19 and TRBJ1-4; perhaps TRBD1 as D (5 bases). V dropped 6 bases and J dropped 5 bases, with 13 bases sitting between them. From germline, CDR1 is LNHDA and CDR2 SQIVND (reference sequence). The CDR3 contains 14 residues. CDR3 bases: TGTGCCAGTAGCCCAGGGTTAAGAAATGAAAAACTGTTTTTT. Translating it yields CASSPGLRNEKLFF.

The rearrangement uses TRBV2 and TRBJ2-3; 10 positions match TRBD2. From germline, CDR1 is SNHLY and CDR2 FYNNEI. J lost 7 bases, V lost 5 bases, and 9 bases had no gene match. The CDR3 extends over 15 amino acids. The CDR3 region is CASSRLAGEVNTQYF. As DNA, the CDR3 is TGTGCCAGCAGTCGGCTAGCGGGAGAGGTGAATACGCAGTATTTT.

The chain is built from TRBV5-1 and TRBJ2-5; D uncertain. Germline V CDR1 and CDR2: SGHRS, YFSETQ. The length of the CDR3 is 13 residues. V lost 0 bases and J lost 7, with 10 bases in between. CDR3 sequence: CASSLEPSGTQYF. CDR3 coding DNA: TGCGCCAGCAGCTTGGAACCTTCCGGGACCCAGTACTTC.